The rows below give T cell receptor beta chains drawn from one sample of a study of cytomegalovirus exposure and HLA in healthy donors. TCRdb's copy holds only in-frame clones and misses some; the assay was immunoSEQ multiplex PCR. The sample carries under 150,000 clones, around three quarters recorded once. The sample consisted of PBMCs. The source of these receptors is a young man in good health and CMV-seropositive. Both conserved end residues are part of each CDR3. Fields, in order: clone size, V gene, J gene, D gene, CDR3 DNA, CDR3 protein. The D gene is left open where the match is weak. Clone size is shown for a subset of rows, as once, few, many or a class of expanded clone.

clone size: NA; V gene: TRBV6-4; J gene: TRBJ2-2; D gene: TRBD2; CDR3 DNA: TGTGCCAGCAGTGAGTCTAGCGGGAGAACCGGGGAGCTGTTTTTT; CDR3 protein: CASSESSGRTGELFF
clone size: once; V gene: TRBV4-3; J gene: TRBJ2-7; D gene: TRBD2; CDR3 DNA: TGCGCCAGCAGCCAAGAATGGCGGGGGAACTCCGAGCAGTACTTC; CDR3 protein: CASSQEWRGNSEQYF
clone size: few; V gene: TRBV19; J gene: TRBJ2-7; D gene: TRBD2; CDR3 DNA: TGTGCCAGTAGTGGCGAGCGGGAGAGTAGTGAGCAGTACTTC; CDR3 protein: CASSGERESSEQYF
clone size: NA; V gene: TRBV6-5; J gene: TRBJ1-1; D gene: NA; CDR3 DNA: TGTGCCAGCAGTTACTCGGGGGGGTTCACTGAAGCTTTCTTT; CDR3 protein: CASSYSGGFTEAFF
clone size: few; V gene: TRBV7-2; J gene: TRBJ2-3; D gene: TRBD2; CDR3 DNA: TGTGCCAGCAGCTTAGTAGCGGGGGGCCGCACAGATACGCAGTATTTT; CDR3 protein: CASSLVAGGRTDTQYF
clone size: few; V gene: TRBV28; J gene: TRBJ2-3; D gene: NA; CDR3 DNA: TGTGCCAGCAGTTGGGAGGGGGCAGATACGCAGTATTTT; CDR3 protein: CASSWEGADTQYF
clone size: NA; V gene: TRBV7-8; J gene: TRBJ1-5; D gene: NA; CDR3 DNA: TGTGCCAGCAGCTTTAAGTTGTGGGGGGGCCCCGGGCCACTGAACAATCAGCCCCAGCATTTT; CDR3 protein: CASSFKLWGGPGPLNNQPQHF
clone size: once; V gene: TRBV4-3; J gene: TRBJ2-1; D gene: NA; CDR3 DNA: TGCGCCAGCAGCGAGAACAATGAGCAGTTCTTC; CDR3 protein: CASSENNEQFF
clone size: NA; V gene: TRBV7-9; J gene: TRBJ2-3; D gene: TRBD2; CDR3 DNA: TGTGCCAGCAGCTTGACTAGCGGGGGCACAGATACGCAGTATTTT; CDR3 protein: CASSLTSGGTDTQYF
clone size: NA; V gene: TRBV2; J gene: TRBJ2-1; D gene: NA; CDR3 DNA: TGTGCCAGCAGGGGGGACTTACAAGTCGCGTACAATGAGCAGTTCTTC; CDR3 protein: CASRGDLQVAYNEQFF
clone size: NA; V gene: TRBV19; J gene: TRBJ2-5; D gene: TRBD1; CDR3 DNA: TGTGCCAGTAGTATAGATTTAAGGGGGCAGGAGACCCAGTACTTC; CDR3 protein: CASSIDLRGQETQYF
clone size: NA; V gene: TRBV5-6; J gene: TRBJ1-4; D gene: TRBD1; CDR3 DNA: TGTGCCAGCAGCGGGGACAGATTTTCTAATGAAAAACTGTTTTTT; CDR3 protein: CASSGDRFSNEKLFF
clone size: NA; V gene: TRBV5-1; J gene: TRBJ2-4; D gene: TRBD2; CDR3 DNA: TGCGCCAGCAGCCGGGAGGGTTTCTGGGCCCAGAAAAACATTCAGTACTTC; CDR3 protein: CASSREGFWAQKNIQYF
clone size: NA; V gene: TRBV29-1; J gene: TRBJ2-1; D gene: NA; CDR3 DNA: TGCAGCGTTGAAGATTTGGGCCTTGAGCAGTTCTTC; CDR3 protein: CSVEDLGLEQFF
clone size: NA; V gene: TRBV4-3; J gene: TRBJ1-5; D gene: NA; CDR3 DNA: TGCGCCAGCAGCCCCACTTACGGGAATCAGCCCCAGCATTTT; CDR3 protein: CASSPTYGNQPQHF
clone size: NA; V gene: TRBV4-2; J gene: TRBJ2-2; D gene: NA; CDR3 DNA: TGTGCCAGCAGCCAAGAGGGAACGGGCAGGGCGAACACCGGGGAGCTGTTTTTT; CDR3 protein: CASSQEGTGRANTGELFF
clone size: NA; V gene: TRBV6-4; J gene: TRBJ1-6; D gene: NA; CDR3 DNA: TGTGCCAGCAGTGAATCGGAGACTAATTCACCCCTCCACTTT; CDR3 protein: CASSESETNSPLHF
clone size: NA; V gene: TRBV5-6; J gene: TRBJ2-7; D gene: TRBD2; CDR3 DNA: TGTGCCAGCAGCCTGGGACTAGCGGGGCCCTACGAGCAGTACTTC; CDR3 protein: CASSLGLAGPYEQYF
clone size: NA; V gene: TRBV15; J gene: TRBJ2-5; D gene: NA; CDR3 DNA: TGTGCCACCAGCAGAGATCGGTTCGGGACCCAGTACTTC; CDR3 protein: CATSRDRFGTQYF
clone size: NA; V gene: TRBV7-2; J gene: TRBJ2-7; D gene: NA; CDR3 DNA: TGTGCCAGCAGCTTAGGTCCGGGGGAAGAGCAGTACTTC; CDR3 protein: CASSLGPGEEQYF
clone size: NA; V gene: TRBV7-6; J gene: TRBJ2-7; D gene: NA; CDR3 DNA: TGTGCCAGCAGCCCGGATCCGGGGGGCGGGTACGAGCAGTACTTC; CDR3 protein: CASSPDPGGGYEQYF
clone size: NA; V gene: TRBV28; J gene: TRBJ2-5; D gene: TRBD2; CDR3 DNA: TGTGCCACCCGACTAGCGGGAGTGAGGGAGACCCAGTACTTC; CDR3 protein: CATRLAGVRETQYF
clone size: NA; V gene: TRBV28; J gene: TRBJ2-3; D gene: NA; CDR3 DNA: TGTGCCAGCAGTTTTGTAGCGGGCACAGATACGCAGTATTTT; CDR3 protein: CASSFVAGTDTQYF
clone size: NA; V gene: TRBV5-4; J gene: TRBJ2-4; D gene: NA; CDR3 DNA: TGTGCCAGCGCAGACCGAGGCGGGAGAGGGGGAAACATTCAGTACTTC; CDR3 protein: CASADRGGRGGNIQYF
clone size: NA; V gene: TRBV5-6; J gene: TRBJ2-7; D gene: TRBD2; CDR3 DNA: TGTGCCAGCAGGTTAGCGGGAGGGGGCTACGAGCAGTACTTC; CDR3 protein: CASRLAGGGYEQYF
clone size: NA; V gene: TRBV11-3; J gene: TRBJ2-7; D gene: TRBD2; CDR3 DNA: TGTGCCAGCAGCTCGGGACTAGCGGGGTACGAGCAGTACTTC; CDR3 protein: CASSSGLAGYEQYF
clone size: NA; V gene: TRBV7-6; J gene: TRBJ1-2; D gene: NA; CDR3 DNA: TGTGCCAGCAGCTTAGTTTCAGGGTGGAACTATGGCTACACCTTC; CDR3 protein: CASSLVSGWNYGYTF
clone size: NA; V gene: TRBV30; J gene: TRBJ2-5; D gene: NA; CDR3 DNA: TGTGCCTGGAGTGCAGGGAGGGAGACCCAGTACTTC; CDR3 protein: CAWSAGRETQYF
clone size: NA; V gene: TRBV5-4; J gene: TRBJ1-6; D gene: NA; CDR3 DNA: TGTGCCAGCAGCAGAAAGGACGGCGGGCCCCTCCACTTT; CDR3 protein: CASSRKDGGPLHF
clone size: NA; V gene: TRBV7-2; J gene: TRBJ2-1; D gene: TRBD2; CDR3 DNA: TGTGCCAGCACCACCGGGACTAGCGGGCACAATGAGCAGTTCTTC; CDR3 protein: CASTTGTSGHNEQFF
clone size: NA; V gene: TRBV7-3; J gene: TRBJ2-1; D gene: TRBD2; CDR3 DNA: TGTGCCAGCAGCCCCTACATTCCGACTAGCGGGGGATACAATGAGCAGTTCTTC; CDR3 protein: CASSPYIPTSGGYNEQFF
clone size: NA; V gene: TRBV5-1; J gene: TRBJ2-6; D gene: TRBD1; CDR3 DNA: TGCGCCAGCAGCTGGACAGGGAACTCTGGGGCCAACGGCCTGACTTTC; CDR3 protein: CASSWTGNSGANGLTF
clone size: NA; V gene: TRBV7-9; J gene: TRBJ1-2; D gene: NA; CDR3 DNA: TGTGCCAGCAGCTTATCCGGACAGTCGCATGGCTACACCTTC; CDR3 protein: CASSLSGQSHGYTF
clone size: NA; V gene: TRBV4-2; J gene: TRBJ1-5; D gene: TRBD1; CDR3 DNA: TGTGCCAGCAGCCAAGGTCCAGGGGGCGTTCAGCCCCAGCATTTT; CDR3 protein: CASSQGPGGVQPQHF
clone size: NA; V gene: TRBV11-3; J gene: TRBJ1-2; D gene: NA; CDR3 DNA: TGTGCCAGCAGCTTAGGAGGGGGCTATGGCTACACCTTC; CDR3 protein: CASSLGGGYGYTF
clone size: NA; V gene: TRBV30; J gene: TRBJ1-1; D gene: NA; CDR3 DNA: TGTGCCTGGGACGAGGGGGTGGGCACTGAAGCTTTCTTT; CDR3 protein: CAWDEGVGTEAFF
clone size: NA; V gene: TRBV28; J gene: TRBJ1-2; D gene: NA; CDR3 DNA: TGTGCCAGCAGTCCCAGGCAACCCTATGGCTACACCTTC; CDR3 protein: CASSPRQPYGYTF
clone size: NA; V gene: TRBV9; J gene: TRBJ2-1; D gene: TRBD2; CDR3 DNA: TGTGCCAGCAGCGGCCTAGCGGGATCCGAGAGTGAGCAGTTCTTC; CDR3 protein: CASSGLAGSESEQFF
clone size: NA; V gene: TRBV29-1; J gene: TRBJ2-6; D gene: NA; CDR3 DNA: TGCAGCGTTGCGGCCCAGGGGTCTGGGGCCAACGGCCTGACTTTC; CDR3 protein: CSVAAQGSGANGLTF
clone size: once; V gene: TRBV27; J gene: TRBJ2-7; D gene: NA; CDR3 DNA: TGTGCCAGCTCCCCTTTGGGGCAGCCCTACGAGCAGTACTTC; CDR3 protein: CASSPLGQPYEQYF
clone size: NA; V gene: TRBV4-1; J gene: TRBJ2-1; D gene: NA; CDR3 DNA: TGCGCCAGCAGCCAAGATGGGACGGGGGTAGGATACAATGAGCAGTTCTTC; CDR3 protein: CASSQDGTGVGYNEQFF
clone size: NA; V gene: TRBV11-3; J gene: TRBJ2-3; D gene: TRBD2; CDR3 DNA: TGTGCCAGCAGCTCCACTAGCGGTGGGGATACGCAGTATTTT; CDR3 protein: CASSSTSGGDTQYF
clone size: NA; V gene: TRBV6-5; J gene: TRBJ1-5; D gene: NA; CDR3 DNA: TGTGCCAGCAGTTACCTAGGGGGGGGAGTGCCCCAGCATTTT; CDR3 protein: CASSYLGGGVPQHF
clone size: NA; V gene: TRBV19; J gene: TRBJ1-2; D gene: TRBD1; CDR3 DNA: TGTGCCAGTAGTTCGGGACAGGGGTCCTATGGCTACACCTTC; CDR3 protein: CASSSGQGSYGYTF